This passage covers 18 T cell receptor beta chains from one sample sequenced in a study of blood T cell repertoires in COVID-19 (TCRdb year 2020). The method behind the library was the immunoSEQ multiplex PCR assay. The clones in this table, taken by TCRdb from immuneACCESS, are in-frame only. Not every clone is retained; where verified, under half of the shortfall comes from an unresolved V gene, and the cause of the rest is unknown. The sample data list around 72,000 clones, and approximately 91% of these were observed just once. The ten largest clonotypes hold approximately 31% of the sample. The sequenced material came from peripheral blood. The receptors derive from a man over 45 with acute or convalescent COVID-19.

The chain couples TRBV27 to TRBJ2-3, with D unclear. CDR1 MNHEY and CDR2 SMNVEV come from the germline V gene (reference sequence). The V and J ends lost 6 bases and 0 bases respectively, with 4 bases between them. This CDR3 region has 12 residues. In DNA form, the CDR3 reads TGTGCCAGCAGAACTAGCACAGATACGCAGTATTTT. Encoded protein: CASRTSTDTQYF.

V gene TRBV7-2 combines with J gene TRBJ1-6; D is uncertain. The CDR3 runs to 16 residues. V was shortened by 3 bases and J by 4 bases, with 13 bases between the two germline ends. Germline loops: CDR1 SGHTA, CDR2 FQGNSA. The CDR3 DNA is TGTGCCAGCAGCTTGATGGCAGGCCTATATAATTCACCCCTCCACTTT. Residues: CASSLMAGLYNSPLHF.

The chain uses TRBV9 and TRBJ1-3; 10 nucleotides agree with TRBD1. The J segment lost 1 base and the V segment lost 3 bases, leaving 10 bases of the junction unmatched. CDR3 size: 18 residues. The V gene's germline CDR1 is SGDLS and CDR2 YYNGEE. CDR3 coding DNA: TGTGCCAGCAGCGCCCTTTCGGGACAGGGGCCTTCTGGAAACACCATATATTTT. Translation gives CASSALSGQGPSGNTIYF.

The chain carries TRBV5-4 and TRBJ2-3; D might be TRBD1 (6 bases). Germline V gives CDR1 SGHNT, CDR2 YYREEE (reference sequence). Trimming left V 2 bases short and J 3 bases short, with 19 bases between. This CDR3 is 17 amino acids long. The CDR3 DNA reads as TGTGCCAGCAGCTTTGGACAGTCCCCTACTTTAACAGATACGCAGTATTTT. Amino acid sequence: CASSFGQSPTLTDTQYF.

V is TRBV7-8 and J is TRBJ1-4, with 7 nucleotides matching TRBD1. CDR1 is SGHVS and CDR2 is FQNEAQ in the germline V gene. V gave up 2 bases and J gave up 7 bases; unmatched junction bases: 7. The CDR3 has 15 residues. The CDR3 spells CASSLKGAGVEKLFF. DNA of the CDR3: TGTGCCAGCAGCTTAAAGGGGGCTGGGGTTGAAAAACTGTTTTTT.

The gene calls are TRBV6-5 and TRBJ1-5; tentative D call: TRBD1 (5 bases). CDR3 size: 14 residues. V lost 5 bases, J lost 11 bases, and 19 bases lay in between. Germline CDR1 and CDR2: MNHEY and SVGAGI. In nucleotides, the CDR3 is TGTGCCAGCAGTCCGTGGGGGGGGAAGGAGTCCCAGCATTTT. Residues: CASSPWGGKESQHF.

The genes are TRBV18 and TRBJ2-7; TRBD1 might be the D (6 bases). The CDR3 is made up of 14 amino acids. Per the germline V gene, CDR1 is KGHSH and CDR2 is LQKENI. Trimming cost V 3 bases and J 4 bases, with 13 bases left between them. This chain's CDR3 is CASSPVTGFYEQYF. The CDR3 bases are TGTGCCAGCTCACCCGTGACAGGATTTTACGAGCAGTACTTC.

The chain joins TRBV9 to TRBJ2-3; 8 bases are a match to TRBD2. Germline-derived CDR1 and CDR2 are SGDLS and YYNGEE. This CDR3 is built from 15 residues. J was trimmed by 2 bases and V by 3 bases; bases with no gene match: 5. CDR3: CASSGSGAFTDTQYF. CDR3 in DNA: TGTGCCAGCAGCGGTAGCGGGGCTTTCACAGATACGCAGTATTTT.

This rearrangement joins TRBV10-2 to TRBJ2-3, with 8 bases that match TRBD2. CDR1 WSHSY and CDR2 SAAADI come from the germline V gene. The CDR3 extends over 16 amino acids. V shed 0 bases and J 6 bases; nucleotides not matched to a gene: 8. CDR3 DNA: TGCGCCAGCAGTGAGTCGCGGGGGGTATACTCGGATACGCAGTATTTT. Translating it yields CASSESRGVYSDTQYF.

This sequence joins TRBV21-1 and TRBJ2-3; the D call in the table, TRBD2, was not verified against the DNA. TRBV21-1 is given as a pseudogene. The length of the CDR3 is 15 residues. The CDR3 loop reads CASSQLAVHTDTQYF. In DNA, the CDR3 is TGTGCCAGCAGTCAACTAGCGGTGCACACAGATACGCAGTATTTT.

This chain connects TRBV5-1 to TRBJ1-1; D ambiguous. The CDR3 is 15 amino acids. Germline V gene data show CDR1 as SGHRS and CDR2 as YFSETQ. Trimming took 0 bases from V and 0 from J, leaving 9 bases between them. Here the CDR3 reads CASSLAPGMNTEAFF. The CDR3 DNA sequence: TGCGCCAGCAGCTTGGCCCCGGGGATGAACACTGAAGCTTTCTTT.

This clone has only one observation. The chain has TRBV19 and TRBJ1-5; D not resolved. Germline V gives CDR1 LNHDA, CDR2 SQIVND (reference sequence). V lost 2 bases, J lost 5 bases, and 7 bases lay in between. This CDR3 region has 13 residues. The CDR3 coding sequence is TGTGCCAGTAGTATAACAGACGATCAGCCCCAGCATTTT. This gives the protein CASSITDDQPQHF. Variable domain in full (rest from reference TRBV19 and TRBJ1-5): DGGITQSPKYLFRKEGQNVTLSCEQNLNHDAMYWYRQDPGQGLRLIYYSQIVNDFQKGDIAEGYSVSREKKESFPLTVTSAQKNPTAFYLCASSITDDQPQHFGDGTRLSIL.

The V call is TRBV6-5, the J call TRBJ2-7, with a tentative D call TRBD1 (6 bases). The CDR3 has 12 amino acids. Germline V gives CDR1 MNHEY, CDR2 SVGAGI. The V gene lost 10 bases and the J gene lost 0 bases, with 10 bases spanning the gap. This chain's CDR3 is CATKDSSYEQYF. CDR3 bases: TGTGCCACCAAGGACAGCTCCTACGAGCAGTACTTC.

This clone showed up just once. The rearrangement links TRBV27 to TRBJ2-1; 10 bases map to TRBD2. The CDR3 loop spans 15 amino acids. Germline CDR1 reads MNHEY; CDR2 reads SMNVEV (reference sequence). V was clipped by 2 bases and J by 4 bases; unmatched bases: 2. The CDR3 DNA sequence: TGTGCCAGCAGTTTAAGCGGGGGGGTATACAATGAGCAGTTCTTC. The encoded protein is CASSLSGGVYNEQFF.

About this clone itself: A much larger clonotype is one base distant, so this may be a read error. The CDR3 spells CASSLTGNTEAFF. The CDR3 DNA sequence: TGTGCCAGCAGCTTGACAGGGAACACTGAAGCTTTCTTT. This chain uses TRBV5-5 with TRBJ1-1; possible D gene TRBD1, 5 bases. This CDR3 has 13 residues. V was trimmed by 1 base and J by 1 base, leaving 5 bases between them. Germline-derived CDR1 and CDR2 are SGHKS and YYEKEE (reference sequence).

The V gene is TRBV27, the J gene TRBJ1-1, with a possible D match to TRBD1 (5 bases). CDR1 is MNHEY and CDR2 is SMNVEV in the germline V gene (reference sequence). The CDR3 has 14 amino acids. V dropped 2 bases and J dropped 4 bases, with 11 bases sitting between them. CDR3 sequence (DNA): TGTGCCAGCAGTTTACAGGGAATCGGCACTGAAGCTTTCTTT. Residues: CASSLQGIGTEAFF.

The chain has TRBV3-1 (or the pseudogene TRBV3-2) and TRBJ2-3; possible D gene TRBD2, 6 bases. The V gene lost 0 bases and the J gene lost 4 bases, with 14 bases spanning the gap. The CDR3 is 16 residues long. Germline V gives CDR1 LGHDT, CDR2 YNNKEL (reference sequence). CDR3 in amino acids: CASSQDSLGGADTQYF. In DNA form, the CDR3 reads TGTGCCAGCAGCCAAGATTCTCTGGGAGGCGCAGATACGCAGTATTTT.

This clone was picked up a small number of times. The chain employs TRBV7-2 and TRBJ2-7, with 8 bases fitting TRBD2. The CDR3 spans 13 residues. V was pared by 7 bases and J by 4 bases, with 6 bases of the junction left unmatched. Germline CDR1 is SGHTA and CDR2 is FQGNSA. CDR3 in amino acids: CASILGGGYEQYF. The CDR3 nucleotides read TGTGCCAGCATCCTAGGCGGGGGGTACGAGCAGTACTTC.